A selection of T cell receptor beta chains follows, all from one sample in a study of Graves' ophthalmopathy and Graves' hyperthyroidism. TCRdb reprocessed the multiplex PCR reads with MiXCR, giving one entry per CDR3 protein. The data contain around 470,000 distinct CDR3 sequences, around 15% of them seen just once; the ten biggest clones take up 8% to 10%. What was sequenced was blood. The receptor set was obtained from a young woman with Graves' ophthalmopathy. The CDR3 runs from the conserved cysteine through the conserved F or W. D genes are given only for firm matches. Some rows have no size entry. The others give once, few or many, or a class for an expanded clone.

clone size | J gene | D gene | V gene | CDR3 DNA | CDR3 protein
- | TRBJ2-4 | - | TRBV9 | TGTGCCAGCAGCGCAGCAAGACCGGCGGCCAAAAACATTCAGTACTTC | CASSAARPAAKNIQYF
many | TRBJ1-6 | - | TRBV7-9 | TGTGCCAGCAGCCCCGCGGGCTATAATTCACCCCTCCACTTT | CASSPAGYNSPLHF
few | TRBJ2-5 | - | TRBV28 | TGTGCCAGCAGTTTACTGGGGCGCGGGGAGACCAAGTACTTC | CASSLLGRGETKYF
many | TRBJ1-6 | - | TRBV28 | TGTGCCAGCTGCCCGGGACACTATAATTCACCCCTCCACTTT | CASCPGHYNSPLHF
many | TRBJ1-1 | - | TRBV30 | TGTGCCTGGAGTGCTGGACGGCTTGAAGCTTTCTTT | CAWSAGRLEAFF
many | TRBJ1-2 | - | TRBV4-1 | TGCGCCAGCAGCCTAGCGTACGGTGCTAACTATGGCTACACCTTC | CASSLAYGANYGYTF
once | TRBJ2-7 | - | TRBV28 | TGTGCCAGCAGTCTGGGCGGGACCCGCCTGGACGAGCAGTACTTC | CASSLGGTRLDEQYF
- | TRBJ1-1 | - | TRBV11-2 | TGTGCCAGCAGCTTATCCTATCCGACTTGGGGGACGACTGAAGCTTTCTTT | CASSLSYPTWGTTEAFF
many | TRBJ1-2 | - | TRBV28 | TGTGCCAGCAGTTCGGACACCGCCTATGGCTACACCTTC | CASSSDTAYGYTF
- | TRBJ1-5 | - | TRBV6-2/TRBV6-3 | TGTGCCAGCAGTTACGGTTGGCGGACCTTCTACAATCAGCCCCAGCATTTT | CASSYGWRTFYNQPQHF
many | TRBJ1-1 | - | TRBV27 | TGTGCCAGCAGTTTATTCTCCCCGGGACAATCCCCATCTTTCTTT | CASSLFSPGQSPSFF
many | TRBJ2-7 | TRBD2 | TRBV6-5 | TGTGCCAGCAGTTTTCCGGAACGGGGGGACGAGCAGTACTTC | CASSFPERGDEQYF
many | TRBJ2-7 | - | TRBV6-2/TRBV6-3 | TGTGCCAGCAGTTCCCCAGCTACCTACGAGCAGTACTTC | CASSSPATYEQYF
many | TRBJ1-2 | - | TRBV11-2 | TGTGCCAGCAGCACGGGGACTGCTAATGGCTACACCTTC | CASSTGTANGYTF
many | TRBJ2-7 | - | TRBV28 | TGTGCCAGCAATCCCCCCTCGGGGGTTGAGCAGTACTTC | CASNPPSGVEQYF
- | TRBJ1-6 | - | TRBV18 | TGTGCCAGCTCACAACAGGGAAGGGGGAATTCACCCCTCCACTTT | CASSQQGRGNSPLHF
many | TRBJ1-2 | - | TRBV12-3/TRBV12-4 | TGTGCCAGCAGTTCCCCTGACCCCTATGGCTACACCTTC | CASSSPDPYGYTF
- | TRBJ1-1 | - | TRBV6-2/TRBV6-3 | TGTGCCAGCAGTTTTGGGGCGTGGACTGAAGCTTTCTTT | CASSFGAWTEAFF
many | TRBJ2-4 | TRBD2 | TRBV28 | TGTGCCAGTCAACTAGCGGGAGGGCACACTCTAGCCAAAAACATTCAGTACTTC | CASQLAGGHTLAKNIQYF
many | TRBJ1-2 | - | TRBV2 | TGTGCCAGCACGGCCCATGGCTATGGCTACACCTTC | CASTAHGYGYTF
many | TRBJ2-5 | - | TRBV9 | TGTGCCAGCAGCGTGGGGTCCACTCCAGGGGACCAGTACTTC | CASSVGSTPGDQYF
many | TRBJ2-7 | - | TRBV28 | TGTGCCAGCAGCTTCCGGTCAGGGGAATCGTCCTACGAGCAGTACTTC | CASSFRSGESSYEQYF
few | TRBJ1-2 | TRBD1 | TRBV5-1 | TGCGCCAGCAGCTTGGCCTTGGCCGGGACAGGGGATGGCTACACCTTC | CASSLALAGTGDGYTF
many | TRBJ1-5 | - | TRBV6-1 | TGTGCCAGCAGTGAAGAAGGGGGTCAGCCCCAGCATTTT | CASSEEGGQPQHF
many | TRBJ2-5 | TRBD2 | TRBV12-3/TRBV12-4 | TGTGCCAGCAGTCCTCGACTAGCGGTCAAAGAGACCCAGTACTTC | CASSPRLAVKETQYF
many | TRBJ2-5 | - | TRBV6-1 | TGTGCCAGCAGTGAAGGATCACAGCTCCAAGAGACCCAGTACTTC | CASSEGSQLQETQYF
many | TRBJ1-4 | - | TRBV29-1 | TGCAGCGTCAAGGTCCAGGGCGAAAAACTGTTTTTT | CSVKVQGEKLFF
- | TRBJ2-2 | TRBD2 | TRBV7-3 | TGTGCCAGCAGCTTAAACCGGGGACTAGCGGGTTTAATAGGGAAAACCGGGGAGCTGTTTTTT | CASSLNRGLAGLIGKTGELFF
many | TRBJ2-2 | TRBD2 | TRBV5-1 | TGCGCCAGCAGCCCCGGACTAGCGTACCTAAACACCGGGGAGCTGTTTTTT | CASSPGLAYLNTGELFF
many | TRBJ2-2 | TRBD2 | TRBV7-8 | TGTGCCAGCAGCTTAGTTAGCGGGGTGAACACCGGGGAGCTGTTTTTT | CASSLVSGVNTGELFF
- | TRBJ1-1 | - | TRBV19 | TGTGCCAGTAGTATAATTTGGGTACCGAACACTGAAGCTTTCTTT | CASSIIWVPNTEAFF
many | TRBJ1-1 | - | TRBV29-1 | TGCAGCGTCTCCGATTTAAACAGGGCGAACACTGAAGCTTTCTTT | CSVSDLNRANTEAFF
few | TRBJ2-7 | - | TRBV28 | TGTGCCAGCAGTTTACGGTGGAGGGGGAGTGAGTCCTACGAGCAGTACTTC | CASSLRWRGSESYEQYF
- | TRBJ1-1 | - | TRBV7-6 | TGTGCCAGCAGCTTAGAGACAGGAAACACTGAAGCTTTCTTT | CASSLETGNTEAFF
many | TRBJ1-1 | - | TRBV20-1 | TGCAGTGCTAGAGTGGGCCCCACCAAGGGTGCTTTCTTT | CSARVGPTKGAFF
many | TRBJ1-2 | TRBD1 | TRBV19 | TGTGCCAGTAGTCCCTGGACAGGGGGCTACTATGGCTACACCTTC | CASSPWTGGYYGYTF
many | TRBJ1-6 | TRBD1 | TRBV12-3/TRBV12-4 | TGTGCCAGCAGTACCGGGACAGGGGGCGAATCCCTCCACTTT | CASSTGTGGESLHF
few | TRBJ1-5 | - | TRBV6-5 | TGTGCCAGCAGTTTCGGGCCACCGATTAATCAGCCCCAGCATTTT | CASSFGPPINQPQHF
many | TRBJ2-2 | - | TRBV24-1 | TGTGCCACCAGTGGGCAAACGAACACCGGGGAGCTGTTTTTT | CATSGQTNTGELFF
many | TRBJ2-5 | TRBD2 | TRBV6-1 | TGTGCCAGCAGTGAAACACCGGGACTAGCTGAGACCCAGTACTTC | CASSETPGLAETQYF
many | TRBJ1-1 | - | TRBV19 | TGTGCCAGTACCTGGGGACTTAACACTGAAGCTTTCTTT | CASTWGLNTEAFF
many | TRBJ1-5 | - | TRBV28 | TGTGCCAGCAGTGACCCCAGGGTCGGCCGAATAAGCAATCAGCCCCAGCATTTT | CASSDPRVGRISNQPQHF
many | TRBJ2-7 | - | TRBV30 | TGTGCCTGGAGTACAGACGGTTTTCACGAGCAGTACTTC | CAWSTDGFHEQYF